This is a list of T cell receptor beta chains from one sample in a study of blood T cell repertoires in COVID-19. This table comes from immunoSEQ multiplex PCR, and its TCRdb copy is limited to in-frame clones, with some not included. The profile shows a few hundred thousand clones, around 87% of them singletons. What was sequenced was PBMCs or T cells enriched from blood (not recorded which). These receptors were obtained from a man aged 40-50 years in a cohort exposed to, infected with or recovered from COVID-19 (not recorded which). Both conserved end residues are part of each CDR3. D genes are given only for firm matches. A row's size may be missing; if present it is once, few, many or a size class.

once	.	TRBV4-2	TRBJ1-1	CASSLQGSNTEAFF	TGTGCCAGCAGCCTACAGGGTTCGAACACTGAAGCTTTCTTT
once	TRBD1	TRBV19	TRBJ1-5	CASSKRTGEGYSNQPQHF	TGTGCCAGTAGTAAACGGACAGGGGAGGGATATAGCAATCAGCCCCAGCATTTT
.	.	TRBV7-9	TRBJ2-7	CASSFGPRAYEQYF	TGTGCCAGCAGCTTTGGTCCCCGAGCCTACGAGCAGTACTTC
.	.	TRBV5-1	TRBJ1-2	CASSLGGTGLYGYTF	TGCGCCAGCAGCTTGGGCGGAACAGGCCTCTATGGCTACACCTTC
many	TRBD2	TRBV13	TRBJ2-7	CASSLVGLAGDGGEQYF	TGTGCCAGCAGCTTAGTAGGGTTAGCGGGAGACGGCGGCGAGCAGTACTTC
.	.	TRBV7-9	TRBJ1-2	CASSLFVTVANYGYTF	TGTGCCAGCAGCTTATTTGTGACAGTGGCAAACTATGGCTACACCTTC
.	TRBD1	TRBV28	TRBJ1-2	CASSSTHWTGNINGYTF	TGTGCCAGCAGTTCGACTCATTGGACAGGGAATATTAATGGCTACACCTTC
few	.	TRBV5-1	TRBJ1-1	CASSSQTGYTEAFF	TGCGCCAGCAGCTCTCAGACAGGCTACACTGAAGCTTTCTTT
.	.	TRBV28	TRBJ1-2	CASSWGGGNYGYTF	TGTGCCAGCAGCTGGGGAGGGGGGAACTATGGCTACACCTTC
.	.	TRBV5-4	TRBJ2-5	CASSWRERTSQETQYF	TGTGCCAGCAGCTGGCGCGAGCGGACCAGCCAAGAGACCCAGTACTTC
.	TRBD1	TRBV28	TRBJ1-6	CASSKSGQGTLHF	TGTGCCAGCAGTAAATCGGGACAGGGTACCCTCCACTTT
.	.	TRBV6-1	TRBJ1-1	CASSEFRVSEAFF	TGTGCCAGCAGTGAATTCCGGGTTTCTGAAGCTTTCTTT
few	.	TRBV6-5	TRBJ2-5	CASSYSMGRKYETQYF	TGTGCCAGCAGTTACTCGATGGGGCGGAAATACGAGACCCAGTACTTC
.	TRBD2	TRBV27	TRBJ2-1	CASSFSAGGPRNEQFF	TGTGCCAGCAGTTTTAGTGCGGGAGGGCCTCGCAATGAGCAGTTCTTC
.	.	TRBV3-1/TRBV3-2	TRBJ2-7	CASTPTVSNYEQYF	TGTGCCAGCACCCCTACGGTGAGCAACTACGAGCAGTACTTC
.	TRBD1	TRBV19	TRBJ2-6	CASSGQGLGANVLTF	TGTGCCAGTAGTGGACAGGGTCTTGGGGCCAACGTCCTGACTTTC
.	TRBD2	TRBV28	TRBJ2-1	CATTLAGASYNEQFF	TGTGCCACGACTTTAGCGGGAGCGTCCTACAATGAGCAGTTCTTC
once	TRBD2	TRBV13	TRBJ2-5	CASSSTQAGEETQYF	TGTGCCAGCAGCTCCACCCAAGCGGGAGAGGAGACCCAGTACTTC
.	.	TRBV28	TRBJ1-3	CASSWGGTGNTIYF	TGTGCCAGCAGTTGGGGGGGTACTGGAAACACCATATATTTT
.	.	TRBV6-1	TRBJ2-7	CASSDLRGTYEQYF	TGTGCCAGCAGTGATTTACGGGGGACCTACGAGCAGTACTTC
.	TRBD1	TRBV19	TRBJ2-7	CASSPRTGWNEQYF	TGTGCCAGTAGTCCACGGACAGGGTGGAACGAGCAGTACTTC
.	.	TRBV21-1	TRBJ2-7	CASSKGGQNYEQYF	TGTGCCAGCAGCAAAGGGGGACAAAACTACGAGCAGTACTTC
.	.	TRBV5-4	TRBJ1-4	CASSREANEKLFF	TGTGCCAGCAGTCGGGAGGCGAATGAAAAACTGTTTTTT
.	TRBD2	TRBV5-1	TRBJ2-2	CASSSRAGTGELFF	TGCGCCAGCAGCTCCCGAGCGGGGACCGGGGAGCTGTTTTTT
.	.	TRBV28	TRBJ1-1	CASSPPGGGTEAFF	TGTGCCAGCAGTCCACCCGGGGGTGGAACTGAAGCTTTCTTT
once	TRBD1	TRBV10-3	TRBJ1-1	CAISAPGQGTDEAFF	TGTGCCATCAGTGCCCCGGGACAGGGGACCGATGAAGCTTTCTTT
.	TRBD2	TRBV4-1	TRBJ2-4	CASSQDYLLALAKNIQYF	TGCGCCAGCAGCCAAGATTATTTACTAGCGTTAGCCAAAAACATTCAGTACTTC
.	.	TRBV7-9	TRBJ2-5	CASSFWTDKETQYF	TGTGCCAGCAGCTTTTGGACAGACAAAGAGACCCAGTACTTC
.	.	TRBV7-9	TRBJ1-1	CASSPQMNTEAFF	TGTGCCAGCAGCCCCCAAATGAACACTGAAGCTTTCTTT
.	.	TRBV6-5	TRBJ1-1	CASSYRSGGSTEAFF	TGTGCCAGCAGTTACCGCTCGGGGGGTAGTACTGAAGCTTTCTTT
.	.	TRBV18	TRBJ1-2	CASSSSTGANYGYTF	TGTGCCAGCTCATCTTCGACAGGCGCCAACTATGGCTACACCTTC
.	.	TRBV27	TRBJ1-1	CASSSTVKKAEAFF	TGTGCCAGCAGTTCAACAGTTAAGAAGGCTGAAGCTTTCTTT
.	.	TRBV5-1	TRBJ1-4	CASSPDSVNEKLFF	TGCGCCAGCAGCCCTGACAGCGTGAATGAAAAACTGTTTTTT
.	TRBD1	TRBV16	TRBJ1-5	CASSQETGGNQPQHF	TGTGCCAGCAGCCAAGAGACAGGGGGCAATCAGCCCCAGCATTTT
.	.	TRBV29-1	TRBJ2-3	CSVRGSSDTQYF	TGCAGCGTTAGGGGGAGCTCAGATACGCAGTATTTT
.	.	TRBV6-1	TRBJ1-5	CASSESGGFQPQHF	TGTGCCAGCAGTGAATCAGGAGGGTTTCAGCCCCAGCATTTT
.	.	TRBV24-1	TRBJ1-2	CATSDAYGYTF	TGTGCCACCAGTGATGCGTATGGCTACACCTTC
.	.	TRBV30	TRBJ1-3	CAWRSTSGNTIYF	TGTGCCTGGAGGAGCACCTCTGGAAACACCATATATTTT
.	TRBD1	TRBV11-2	TRBJ2-7	CASSPGTGAYEQYF	TGTGCCAGCAGCCCCGGGACAGGGGCGTACGAGCAGTACTTC
.	.	TRBV12-5	TRBJ2-2	CASGLGGNTGELFF	TGTGCTAGTGGTTTGGGAGGAAACACCGGGGAGCTGTTTTTT
few	.	TRBV11-2	TRBJ1-1	CASSSPTGNTEAFF	TGTGCCAGCAGCTCACCGACAGGGAACACTGAAGCTTTCTTT
.	.	TRBV20-1	TRBJ2-1	CSASVGVDEQFF	TGCAGTGCTAGTGTCGGGGTCGATGAGCAGTTCTTC
few	TRBD1	TRBV5-1	TRBJ2-2	CASSMSPSGQLGELFF	TGCGCCAGCAGCATGAGCCCCTCGGGACAGCTTGGGGAGCTGTTTTTT